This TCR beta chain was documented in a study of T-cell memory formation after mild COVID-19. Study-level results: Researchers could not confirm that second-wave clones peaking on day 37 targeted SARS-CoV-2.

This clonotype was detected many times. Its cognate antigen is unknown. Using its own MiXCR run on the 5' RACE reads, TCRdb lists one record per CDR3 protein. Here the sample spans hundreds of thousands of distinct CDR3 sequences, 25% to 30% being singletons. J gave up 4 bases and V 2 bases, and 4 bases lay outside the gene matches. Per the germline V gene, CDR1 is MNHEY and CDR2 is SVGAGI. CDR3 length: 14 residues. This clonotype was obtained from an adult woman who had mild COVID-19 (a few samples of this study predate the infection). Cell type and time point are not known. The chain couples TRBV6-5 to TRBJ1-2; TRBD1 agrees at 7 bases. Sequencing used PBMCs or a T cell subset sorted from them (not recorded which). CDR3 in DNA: TGTGCCAGCAGTTACGAGGGACAGAGCTATGGCTACACCTTC. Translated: CASSYEGQSYGYTF.